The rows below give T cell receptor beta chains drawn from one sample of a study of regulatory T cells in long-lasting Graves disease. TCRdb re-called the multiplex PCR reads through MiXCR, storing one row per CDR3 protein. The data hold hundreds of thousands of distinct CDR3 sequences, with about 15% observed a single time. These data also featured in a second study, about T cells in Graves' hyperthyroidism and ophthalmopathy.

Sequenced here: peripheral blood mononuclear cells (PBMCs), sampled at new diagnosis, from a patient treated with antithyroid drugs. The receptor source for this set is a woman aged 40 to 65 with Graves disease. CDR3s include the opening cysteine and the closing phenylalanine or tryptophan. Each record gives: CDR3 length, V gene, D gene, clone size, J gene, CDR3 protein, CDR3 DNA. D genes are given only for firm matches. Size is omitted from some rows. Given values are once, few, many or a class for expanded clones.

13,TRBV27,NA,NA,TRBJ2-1,CASSLREGNEQFF,TGTGCCAGCAGTTTAAGGGAAGGAAATGAGCAGTTCTTC
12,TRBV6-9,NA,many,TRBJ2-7,CASSYGGNEQYF,TGTGCCAGCAGTTACGGAGGGAACGAGCAGTACTTC
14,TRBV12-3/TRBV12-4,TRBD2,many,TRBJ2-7,CASSPPSGAWEQYF,TGTGCCAGCAGTCCACCTAGCGGGGCCTGGGAGCAGTACTTC
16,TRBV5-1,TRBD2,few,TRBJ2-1,CASTLSPGLVGYEQFF,TGCGCCAGCACATTATCTCCGGGACTAGTAGGGTATGAGCAGTTCTTC
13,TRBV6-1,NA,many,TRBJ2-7,CASSEAWATEQYF,TGTGCCAGCAGTGAAGCGTGGGCTACCGAGCAGTACTTC
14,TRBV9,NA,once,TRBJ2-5,CASRIRQRYNEQYF,TGTGCCAGCAGGATCAGACAGCGCTACAATGAGCAGTACTTC
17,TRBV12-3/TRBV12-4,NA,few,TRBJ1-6,CASSRGGMSSYNSPLHF,TGTGCCAGCTCAAGGGGAGGGATGAGCTCCTATAATTCACCCCTCCACTTT
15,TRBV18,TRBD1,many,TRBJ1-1,CASSRQGSLDTEAFF,TGTGCCAGCTCACGACAGGGGAGCTTGGACACTGAAGCTTTCTTT
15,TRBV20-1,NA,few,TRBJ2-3,CSARDYGGLADTQYF,TGCAGTGCTAGAGATTATGGCGGATTAGCAGATACGCAGTATTTT
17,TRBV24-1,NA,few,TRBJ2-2,CATSDSQGQGGTGELFF,TGTGCCACCAGTGACTCACAGGGCCAGGGGGGCACCGGGGAGCTGTTTTTT
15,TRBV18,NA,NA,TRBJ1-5,CASSAGLYSNQPQHF,TGTGCCAGCTCAGCCGGACTTTATAGCAATCAGCCCCAGCATTTT
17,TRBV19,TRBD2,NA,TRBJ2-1,CASSVGISGGSYNEQFF,TGTGCCAGTAGTGTGGGGATTAGCGGGGGGTCCTACAATGAGCAGTTCTTC
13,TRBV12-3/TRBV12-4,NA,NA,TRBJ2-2,CASSSYRDGELFF,TGTGCCAGCAGTTCCTACAGGGACGGGGAGCTGTTTTTT
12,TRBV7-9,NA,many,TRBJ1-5,CASSQGVQPQHF,TGTGCCAGCAGCCAAGGGGTTCAGCCCCAGCATTTT
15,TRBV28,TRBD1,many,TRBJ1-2,CASSLRTGERYGYTF,TGTGCCAGCAGTTTAAGGACAGGGGAGCGCTATGGCTACACCTTC